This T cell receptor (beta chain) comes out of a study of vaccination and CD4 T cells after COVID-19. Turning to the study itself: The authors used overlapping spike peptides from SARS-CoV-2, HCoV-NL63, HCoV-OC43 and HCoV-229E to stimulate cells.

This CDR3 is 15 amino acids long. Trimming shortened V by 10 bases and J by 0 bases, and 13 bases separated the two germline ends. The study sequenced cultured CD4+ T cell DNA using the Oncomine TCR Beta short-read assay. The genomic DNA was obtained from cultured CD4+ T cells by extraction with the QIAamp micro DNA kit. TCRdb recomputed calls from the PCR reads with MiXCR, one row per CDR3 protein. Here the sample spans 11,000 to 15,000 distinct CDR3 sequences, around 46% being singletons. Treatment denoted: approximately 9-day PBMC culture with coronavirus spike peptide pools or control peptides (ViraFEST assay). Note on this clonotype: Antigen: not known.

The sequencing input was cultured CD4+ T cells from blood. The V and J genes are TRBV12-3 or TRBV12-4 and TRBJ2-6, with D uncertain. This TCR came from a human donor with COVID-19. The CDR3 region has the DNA TGTGCCAACTCAAACCCGAGCTCTGGGGCCAACGTCCTGACTTTC. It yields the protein CANSNPSSGANVLTF.